This entry concerns a single T cell receptor (beta chain). Its antigen specificity is not known. No base-level quality is on record; no much larger clone is a single base apart. These data belong to a study of blood T cell repertoires in COVID-19 (dated by TCRdb to about 2020). Concerning the study at large: Collaborator samples came from the United States, Italy and Spain and covered acute and convalescent phases of COVID-19. Nearly every sample came with metadata listing a de-identified subject ID, COVID-19 status, age in years and sex. Subjects who had been exposed to COVID-19, were actively infected with it, or had recovered from it provided the deeply sampled blood TCRbeta repertoires that made up the dataset. The material from the prospective study consisted of cDNA or gDNA derived from T cells, B-cell-depleted T cells, or PBMCs. The repertoires were released in a freely available public database intended as a resource for research on the immune response to SARS-CoV-2. Samples came from the ongoing ImmuneRACE study (first 160 participants) plus 1,254 subjects from 6 global collaborators. Where available, HLA class I and class II types were taken from metadata supplied by the sample provider and were not determined by assay-based typing. Findings and caveats that apply to the study as a whole: The quantity of clinical and demographic metadata differed by source and by participant and was supplied without curation.

TCRbeta CDR3 regions were amplified from genomic DNA by means of the immunoSEQ Assay, a bias-controlled multiplex PCR. As for the original processing: Within the assay, amplification of reference gene primers was used to estimate how many nucleated cells each sample contained. To quantify the absolute abundance of each unique TCRbeta CDR3 rearrangement, sequence reads were collapsed and filtered. For each sample, productive Simpson clonality was calculated as the square root of Simpson's diversity index over productive rearrangements. Drawn from immuneACCESS, this table holds only the in-frame rearrangements with V and J called that TCRdb kept. Clones are partly lost; checked studies trace under half to an unresolved V gene and leave the rest unexplained. The V and J calls and clone size were taken over from that table, and D and trimming were inferred from the DNA. For this sample the table gives roughly 150,000 clones, of which roughly 80% were detected only once. 6.5% to 9% of the sample is taken by the ten largest.

One collaborating source in Seattle enrolled patients during active infection and followed them longitudinally through the course of disease. Collaborating institutions collected whole blood in K2EDTA tubes following their own protocols. For TCRbeta analysis, collaborator samples were shipped as frozen whole blood, as isolated PBMCs, or as DNA extracted from either sample type. The sample consisted of peripheral blood. This TCR derives from an elderly woman with COVID-19, enrolled during active disease.

The sequenced DNA is TGTGCCAGCAGGCGTGGTGTCCAGGGGAACAATGAGCAGTTCTTC. This yields the protein CASRRGVQGNNEQFF. Here the chain combines TRBV6-5 and TRBJ2-1; TRBD1 might be the D gene, on 6 matching bases. The germline V gene yields MNHEY for CDR1 and SVGAGI for CDR2. V is pared back by 6 bases and J by 5 bases, with 17 bases lying between the germline termini. The CDR3 has 15 amino acids, counting the end cysteine and phenylalanine. CDR3 DNA only is kept here, 45 bases in frame from base 1.